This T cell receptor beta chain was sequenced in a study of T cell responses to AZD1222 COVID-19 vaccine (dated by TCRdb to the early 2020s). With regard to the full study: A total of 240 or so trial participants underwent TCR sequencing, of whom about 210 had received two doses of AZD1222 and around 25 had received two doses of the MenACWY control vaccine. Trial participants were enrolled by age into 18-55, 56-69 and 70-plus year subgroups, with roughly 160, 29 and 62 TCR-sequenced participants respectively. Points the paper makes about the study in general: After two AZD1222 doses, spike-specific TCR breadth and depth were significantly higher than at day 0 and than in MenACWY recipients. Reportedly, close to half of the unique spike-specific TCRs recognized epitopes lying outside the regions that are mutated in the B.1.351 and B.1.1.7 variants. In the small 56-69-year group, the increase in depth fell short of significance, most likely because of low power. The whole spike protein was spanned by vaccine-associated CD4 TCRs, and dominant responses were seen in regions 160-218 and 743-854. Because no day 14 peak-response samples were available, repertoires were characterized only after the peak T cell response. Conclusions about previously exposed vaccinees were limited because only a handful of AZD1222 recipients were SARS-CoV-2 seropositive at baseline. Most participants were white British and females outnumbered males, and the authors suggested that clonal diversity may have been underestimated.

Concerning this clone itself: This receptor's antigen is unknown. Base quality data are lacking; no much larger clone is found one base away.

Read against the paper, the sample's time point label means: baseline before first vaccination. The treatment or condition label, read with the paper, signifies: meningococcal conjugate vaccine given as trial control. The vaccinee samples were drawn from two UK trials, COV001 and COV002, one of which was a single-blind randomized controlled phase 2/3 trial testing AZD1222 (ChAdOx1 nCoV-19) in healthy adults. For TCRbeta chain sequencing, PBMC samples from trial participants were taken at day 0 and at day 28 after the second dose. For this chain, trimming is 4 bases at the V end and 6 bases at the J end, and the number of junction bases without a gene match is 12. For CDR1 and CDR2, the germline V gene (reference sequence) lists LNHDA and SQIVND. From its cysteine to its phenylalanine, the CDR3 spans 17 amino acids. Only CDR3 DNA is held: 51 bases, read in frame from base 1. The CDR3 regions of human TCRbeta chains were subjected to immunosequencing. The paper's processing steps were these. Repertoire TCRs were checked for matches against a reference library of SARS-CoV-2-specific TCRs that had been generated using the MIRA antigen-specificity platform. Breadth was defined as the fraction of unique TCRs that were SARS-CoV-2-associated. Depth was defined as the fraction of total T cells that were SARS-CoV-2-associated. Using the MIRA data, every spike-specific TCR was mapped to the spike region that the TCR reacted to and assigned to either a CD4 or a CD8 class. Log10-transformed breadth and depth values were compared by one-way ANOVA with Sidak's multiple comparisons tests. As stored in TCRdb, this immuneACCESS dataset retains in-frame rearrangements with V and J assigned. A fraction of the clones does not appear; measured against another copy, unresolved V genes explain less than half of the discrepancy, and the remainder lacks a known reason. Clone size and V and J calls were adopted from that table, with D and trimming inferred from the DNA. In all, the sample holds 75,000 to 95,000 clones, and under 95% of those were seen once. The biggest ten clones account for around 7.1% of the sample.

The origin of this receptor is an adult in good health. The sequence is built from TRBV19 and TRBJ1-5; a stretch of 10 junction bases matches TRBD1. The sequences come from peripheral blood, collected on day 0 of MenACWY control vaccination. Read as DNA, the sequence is TGTGCCAGTAGTAAACCGGGACAGGGGAGGTTTAGTCAGCCCCAGCATTTT. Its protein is CASSKPGQGRFSQPQHF. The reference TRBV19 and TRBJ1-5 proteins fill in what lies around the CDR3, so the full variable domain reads DGGITQSPKYLFRKEGQNVTLSCEQNLNHDAMYWYRQDPGQGLRLIYYSQIVNDFQKGDIAEGYSVSREKKESFPLTVTSAQKNPTAFYLCASSKPGQGRFSQPQHFGDGTRLSIL.